The following is a T cell receptor beta chain sequence with its context. This CDR3 region has 16 residues. Germline loops: CDR1 SSHAT, CDR2 FNYEAQ (reference sequence). The trim removed 1 base at V and 0 bases at J, leaving 2 bases unmatched. This record comes from a study of blood T cell dynamics during melanoma immunotherapy. TCRdb keeps only in-frame clones here, not all; method: immunoSEQ multiplex PCR. The table lists 9,500 to 10,000 clones, 80% to 90% of them singletons. Time point given: pre-treatment baseline. Blood was drawn before treatment and at week 3 after checkpoint blockade. The chain has TRBV7-7 and TRBJ2-3; 9 positions agree with TRBD2. The TCR was taken from a human donor with melanoma. Sequencing used blood, obtained from a patient treated with checkpoint blockade. CDR3 sequence: CASSLGLAGSTDTQYF. Here the CDR3 DNA reads TGTGCCAGCAGCTTAGGGCTAGCGGGGAGCACAGATACGCAGTATTTT.